These 30 T cell receptor beta chains came from one sample sequenced in a study of blood T cells in healthy people across ages. Sample-barcoded 5' priming and a J-beta primer mix drove a second PCR of roughly 6 to 12 cycles. TCRdb processed the 5' RACE reads anew with MiXCR; each CDR3 protein has one entry. Among about 1,400,000 distinct CDR3 sequences listed, roughly 40% were seen once. Sequencing used blood. All receptors come from a woman aged 18-29 years in good health.

This clonotype was seen just once. The chain couples TRBV20-1 to TRBJ2-4; D possibly corresponds to TRBD1 (6 bases). Germline values: CDR1 DFQATT, CDR2 SNEGSKA (reference sequence). The CDR3 sequence is 13 residues long. The V end lost 5 bases, the J end lost 13 bases, and 21 bases lay between the germline ends. This CDR3 is CSAGRDKSYGQYF. The CDR3 nucleotides read TGCAGTGCTGGCCGGGACAAGTCCTACGGGCAGTACTTC.

In this sample, this clonotype turned up a few times. The V gene is TRBV2, the J gene TRBJ2-7, with a weak D call TRBD1 (6 bases). Germline values: CDR1 SNHLY, CDR2 FYNNEI. Trimming removed 1 base from V and 0 bases from J, with 10 bases in between. The CDR3 has 15 residues. CDR3 protein: CASSEGRGSSYEQYF. The CDR3 DNA follows: TGTGCCAGCAGTGAAGGCAGGGGAAGCTCCTACGAGCAGTACTTC. The entire variable domain, with the rest obtained from reference TRBV2 and TRBJ2-7, is as follows: EPEVTQTPSHQVTQMGQEVILRCVPISNHLYFYWYRQILGQKVEFLVSFYNNEISEKSEIFDDQFSVERPDGSNFTLKIRSTKLEDSAMYFCASSEGRGSSYEQYFGPGTRLTVT.

The gene calls are TRBV7-7 and TRBJ1-5; unclear D gene. Per the germline V gene, CDR1 is SSHAT and CDR2 is FNYEAQ (reference sequence). The V and J ends lost 3 bases and 3 bases respectively, with 12 bases between them. The CDR3 spans 15 residues. The CDR3 loop reads CASSFDSSFNQPQHF. CDR3 bases: TGTGCCAGCAGCTTTGATTCGTCATTCAATCAGCCCCAGCATTTT.

This clonotype showed up just a few times. This chain uses TRBV20-1 with TRBJ2-1, with 14 positions matching TRBD2. Germline loops: CDR1 DFQATT, CDR2 SNEGSKA (reference sequence). V shed 5 bases and J 4 bases; nucleotides not matched to a gene: 10. The CDR3 runs to 17 residues. The CDR3 reads CSAYPTTSGGVYNEQFF. In DNA form, the CDR3 reads TGCAGTGCTTACCCTACGACTAGCGGGGGGGTTTACAATGAGCAGTTCTTC.

The V and J genes are TRBV4-1 and TRBJ2-5; the match to TRBD2 covers 12 bases. Germline CDR1 MGHRA, CDR2 YSYEKL. V lost 0 bases to trimming and J lost 11 bases; unmatched junction nucleotides: 16. The CDR3 extends over 18 amino acids. CDR3: CASSQDRLAGGYYNEQYF. The CDR3, as DNA: TGCGCCAGCAGCCAAGACCGGCTAGCGGGAGGGTACTACAATGAGCAGTACTTC.

This chain joins TRBV20-1 and TRBJ1-4; D is undetermined. This CDR3 region has 11 residues. Trimming removed 4 bases from V and 8 bases from J, with 8 bases in between. Per the germline V gene, CDR1 is DFQATT and CDR2 is SNEGSKA (reference sequence). CDR3 in amino acids: CSAIRQEKLFF. The CDR3 DNA follows: TGCAGTGCTATTCGTCAGGAAAAACTGTTTTTT.

The chain employs TRBV20-1 and TRBJ2-4; tentatively, D is TRBD2 (5 bases). The J call is doubtful: the DNA matches TRBJ2-5 better. The CDR3 is 12 amino acids. CDR1 is DFQATT and CDR2 is SNEGSKA in the germline V gene (reference sequence). CDR3 region: CSAGGGEETQYF. The CDR3 bases are TGCAGTGCAGGCGGAGGCGAGGAGACCCAGTACTTC.

This chain joins TRBV5-1 and TRBJ1-2; D gene uncertain. V gave up 0 bases and J gave up 2 bases, with 8 bases separating them. The CDR3 runs to 14 residues. Germline V gene data show CDR1 as SGHRS and CDR2 as YFSETQ. The CDR3 DNA reads as TGCGCCAGCAGCTTGGAGACACACAACTATGGCTACACCTTC. Translating gives CASSLETHNYGYTF.

The V and J genes are TRBV24-1 and TRBJ2-5; 15 positions match TRBD2. From germline, CDR1 is KGHDR and CDR2 SFDVKD. Germline trimming cut 4 bases from V and 11 bases from J; bases unmatched to any gene: 19. The CDR3 spans 19 residues. The CDR3, as DNA: TGTGCCACCAGTGACTCCGGGACTAGCGGGAGGATCGAGTGGAATGAGCAGTACTTC. It is translated as CATSDSGTSGRIEWNEQYF.

A few counts support this clonotype. V gene TRBV2 combines with J gene TRBJ2-7; 7 nucleotides match TRBD2. Trimming removed 1 base from V and 2 bases from J; junction bases left unmatched: 5. The CDR3 sequence is 15 residues long. Per the germline V gene, CDR1 is SNHLY and CDR2 is FYNNEI. The CDR3 DNA sequence: TGTGCCAGCAGTGAAGGGGCGGGAGAGCCCTACGAGCAGTACTTC. Its translation is CASSEGAGEPYEQYF.

V gene TRBV20-1 combines with J gene TRBJ2-3, with D perhaps TRBD2 (7 bases). CDR3 length: 15 amino acids. Germline V lookup: CDR1 DFQATT, CDR2 SNEGSKA (reference sequence). Trimming removed 5 bases at V and 4 bases at J, with 19 bases between. CDR3 nucleotides: TGCAGTGCTGCCCGGGGGGCCGTTAGCGCAGATACGCAGTATTTT. Protein: CSAARGAVSADTQYF.

This clonotype showed up just a few times. This chain uses TRBV7-9 with TRBJ1-2; tentatively, D is TRBD1 (5 bases). The CDR3 has 15 amino acids. Deletions cut 5 bases from V and 4 bases from J, with 17 bases between. Germline values: CDR1 SEHNR, CDR2 FQNEAQ (reference sequence). The CDR3 DNA reads TGTGCCAGCAGCACCGACGGTTGGGGACCCTATGGCTACACCTTC. Translation: CASSTDGWGPYGYTF.

This chain links TRBV4-1 with TRBJ1-2, with 7 bases aligning to TRBD1. Germline assignment: CDR1 MGHRA and CDR2 YSYEKL. The CDR3 is 16 amino acids. V was clipped by 0 bases and J by 8 bases; unmatched bases: 12. The CDR3 is CASSQDLWEGAGGYTF. The CDR3 nucleotides are TGCGCCAGCAGCCAAGATTTGTGGGAGGGGGCAGGGGGCTACACCTTC.

This clonotype was recorded only once. The chain joins TRBV20-1 to TRBJ2-2, with TRBD1 as a possible D gene (5 bases). Trimming shortened V by 5 bases and J by 4 bases, and 11 bases separated the two germline ends. Germline V gene data show CDR1 as DFQATT and CDR2 as SNEGSKA (reference sequence). CDR3 length equals 13 residues. The CDR3 sequence is CSARQGTTGELFF. CDR3 bases: TGCAGTGCTCGGCAGGGAACCACCGGGGAGCTGTTTTTT.

The chain links TRBV6-2 or TRBV6-3 to TRBJ2-1; 10 nucleotides match TRBD2. The tail of the sequence fits TRBJ2-7 better, so the J call may be wrong. Germline V gene data show CDR1 as MNHEY and CDR2 as SVGEGT. This CDR3 is 17 amino acids long. The CDR3 DNA follows: TGTGCCAGCAGTTACAGCCCTAGCGGGAGTTCCTACAATGAGCAGTACTTC. It specifies CASSYSPSGSSYNEQYF.

This clonotype was observed a few times. The chain uses TRBV7-2 and TRBJ2-3; D not resolved. Per the germline V gene, CDR1 is SGHTA and CDR2 is FQGNSA. V lost 2 bases, J lost 3 bases, and 12 bases lay in between. The CDR3 is 15 amino acids. This CDR3 is CASSLRRGPTDTQYF. CDR3 nucleotide sequence: TGTGCCAGCAGCTTAAGAAGAGGCCCTACAGATACGCAGTATTTT.

The chain uses TRBV29-1 and TRBJ1-1, with D perhaps matching TRBD1 (5 bases). CDR3 length: 14 residues. CDR1 SQVTM and CDR2 ANQGSEA come from the germline V gene. Trimming took off 7 bases at V and 1 base at J, with 16 bases between the two ends. As DNA, the CDR3 is TGCAGCGCACCTAGGGCAGGGACGAACACTGAAGCTTTCTTT. Translating it yields CSAPRAGTNTEAFF.

This clonotype was seen repeatedly, ten times or more. This chain connects TRBV9 to TRBJ1-1, with 7 nucleotides matching TRBD1. Losses at the gene ends were 7 bases for V and 5 bases for J; bases not matched to a gene: 5. CDR3 size: 12 residues. Germline assignment: CDR1 SGDLS and CDR2 YYNGEE. CDR3 bases: TGTGCCAGCTCACGACAGGGTACTGAAGCTTTCTTT. Its translation: CASSRQGTEAFF. Variable domain in full (rest from reference TRBV9 and TRBJ1-1): DSGVTQTPKHLITATGQRVTLRCSPRSGDLSVYWYQQSLDQGLQFLIQYYNGEERAKGNILERFSAQQFPDLHSELNLSSLELGDSALYFCASSRQGTEAFFGQGTRLTVV.

The CDR3, as DNA: TGTGCCAGCAGTTCTAAGGGATGGGGCACAGATACGCAGTATTTT. Protein sequence: CASSSKGWGTDTQYF. The gene calls are TRBV27 and TRBJ2-3; D is ambiguous. The germline CDR1 and CDR2 sequences are MNHEY and SMNVEV (reference sequence). The CDR3 is 15 amino acids. The V and J ends lost 4 bases and 1 base respectively, with 12 bases between them.

The chain uses TRBV20-1 and TRBJ2-5; D is perhaps TRBD2 (6 bases). The CDR3 extends over 14 amino acids. The germline CDR1 and CDR2 sequences are DFQATT and SNEGSKA (reference sequence). V shed 4 bases and J shed 0 bases, with 12 bases lying between them. CDR3 bases: TGCAGTGCTAAGCGGGCCCCTTACCAAGAGACCCAGTACTTC. Amino acid sequence: CSAKRAPYQETQYF.

The chain carries TRBV28 and TRBJ2-2, with 9 bases identical to TRBD1. The germline CDR1 and CDR2 sequences are MDHEN and SYDVKM. V was pared by 10 bases and J by 7 bases, with 10 bases of the junction left unmatched. The length of the CDR3 is 14 residues. CDR3 nucleotide sequence: TGTGCCACCACAAGACAGGGGGGAGGCGGGGAGCTGTTTTTT. The encoded protein is CATTRQGGGGELFF. Full variable domain (missing parts from reference TRBV28 and TRBJ2-2): DVKVTQSSRYLVKRTGEKVFLECVQDMDHENMFWYRQDPGLGLRLIYFSYDVKMKEKGDIPEGYSVSREKKERFSLILESASTNQTSMYLCATTRQGGGGELFFGEGSRLTVL.

CDR3 loop: CASSARGGPYNEQFF. The DNA for the CDR3 is TGTGCCAGCAGCGCTCGCGGGGGGCCGTACAATGAGCAGTTCTTC. The gene calls are TRBV9 and TRBJ2-1, with 8 bases aligning to TRBD2. The length of the CDR3 is 15 residues. V shed 3 bases, J shed 4 bases, and the junction held 6 bases outside the gene matches. Germline CDR1 and CDR2: SGDLS and YYNGEE.

The chain links TRBV7-2 to TRBJ2-7; D possibly corresponds to TRBD1 (7 bases). CDR3 length equals 15 residues. The V and J ends lost 0 bases and 7 bases respectively, with 16 bases between them. Germline CDR1 SGHTA, CDR2 FQGNSA. Here the CDR3 DNA reads TGTGCCAGCAGCTTAGCGATCCAGGGGGGCTGGGAGCAGTACTTC. It encodes CASSLAIQGGWEQYF.

The chain employs TRBV4-2 and TRBJ2-1; 15 bases are a match to TRBD2. The CDR3 consists of 18 residues. The germline V gene encodes CDR1 LGHNA and CDR2 YNFKEQ. Unmatched junction bases numbered 10, after V lost 0 bases and J lost 10 bases. CDR3 nucleotide sequence: TGTGCCAGCAGCCAAGACGGACTAGCGGGAGGGCCGGGTCGGGAGCAGTTCTTC. It codes for CASSQDGLAGGPGREQFF.

The chain combines TRBV20-1 with TRBJ1-2; D remains unclear. The CDR3 contains 16 residues. Germline-derived CDR1 and CDR2 are DFQATT and SNEGSKA (reference sequence). The germline V and J ends were trimmed by 0 bases and 3 bases, with 17 bases remaining between them. The DNA for the CDR3 is TGCAGTGCTAGAGACCCTTTCTTCACTGGAGACTATGGCTACACCTTC. This translates into CSARDPFFTGDYGYTF.

The table lists this clonotype with a few counts. The chain recombines TRBV20-1 with TRBJ2-1, with D possibly matching TRBD1 (5 bases). Germline CDR1 reads DFQATT; CDR2 reads SNEGSKA (reference sequence). V shed 3 bases and J shed 5 bases, with 14 bases lying between them. This CDR3 has 14 amino acids. The CDR3: CSARAGHMNNEQFF. The DNA of the CDR3 is TGCAGTGCTAGGGCAGGACATATGAACAATGAGCAGTTCTTC.

The chain has TRBV4-1 and TRBJ2-1, with a possible D match to TRBD2 (5 bases). Near its end, the DNA agrees better with TRBJ2-7, so the J call may be wrong. Germline V gene data show CDR1 as MGHRA and CDR2 as YSYEKL. This CDR3 region has 16 residues. The CDR3 DNA reads TGCGCCAGCAGCCAAGAACGGGAACTTAATTACAATGAGCAGTACTTC. It specifies CASSQERELNYNEQYF.

This clonotype came up a few times. The chain couples TRBV3-1 to TRBJ2-3; 9 bases map to TRBD2. The CDR3 consists of 19 residues. V lost 1 base and J lost 2; bases outside the gene matches: 13. The V gene's germline CDR1 is LGHDT and CDR2 YNNKEL (reference sequence). CDR3 DNA sequence: TGTGCCAGCAGCCAAGGATGGAGCGGGGGGCCCATATCCACAGATACGCAGTATTTT. Amino acid sequence: CASSQGWSGGPISTDTQYF.

The chain carries TRBV20-1 and TRBJ2-1; 11 nucleotides align to TRBD2. TRBJ2-7 explains the end of the DNA better; the J call may be wrong. The CDR3 is 15 amino acids. Germline CDR1 DFQATT, CDR2 SNEGSKA (reference sequence). In nucleotides, the CDR3 is TGCAGTGCCAGGGAGACTAGCGGGAACTACAATGAGCAGTACTTC. It codes for CSARETSGNYNEQYF.

This clonotype was seen only a few times. This chain uses TRBV20-1 with TRBJ1-1, with D tentatively TRBD1 (5 bases). The V end lost 0 bases, the J end lost 11 bases, and 16 bases lay between the germline ends. There are 13 residues in the CDR3. Germline V gives CDR1 DFQATT, CDR2 SNEGSKA (reference sequence). The CDR3 nucleotides read TGCAGTGCTAGAGATACGCGGGGGGAGGGCGCTTTCTTT. Its protein product is CSARDTRGEGAFF.